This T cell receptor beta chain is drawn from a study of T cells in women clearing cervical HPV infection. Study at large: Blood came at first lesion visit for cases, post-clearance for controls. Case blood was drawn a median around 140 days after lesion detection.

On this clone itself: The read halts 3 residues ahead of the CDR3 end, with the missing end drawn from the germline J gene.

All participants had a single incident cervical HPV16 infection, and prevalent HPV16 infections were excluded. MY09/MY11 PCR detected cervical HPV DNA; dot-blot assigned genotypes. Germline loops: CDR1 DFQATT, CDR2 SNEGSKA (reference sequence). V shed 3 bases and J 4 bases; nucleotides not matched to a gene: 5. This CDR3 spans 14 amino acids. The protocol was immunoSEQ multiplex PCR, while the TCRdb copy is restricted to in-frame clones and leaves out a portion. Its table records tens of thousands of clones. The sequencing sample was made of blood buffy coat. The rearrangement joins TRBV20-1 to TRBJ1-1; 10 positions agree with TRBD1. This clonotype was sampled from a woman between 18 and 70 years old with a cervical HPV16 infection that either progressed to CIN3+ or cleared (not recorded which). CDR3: CSARTGGEVTEAFF. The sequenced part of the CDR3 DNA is TGCAGTGCTAGGACAGGGGGCGAGGTCACTGAA.